This T cell receptor beta chain was retrieved from a study of cytomegalovirus exposure and HLA in healthy donors. Study information: Early on, a data release was issued that held 80 million to 90 million unique TCRs from HLA-typed donors. Points from the study as a whole: In most subjects, TCR beta sequences reportedly gave accurate predictions of HLA-A and HLA-B alleles. In a later analysis, DRB1 alleles had the most associated TCRs; HLA-C alleles the fewest.

CDR3 length: 15 amino acids. Germline V lookup: CDR1 SNHLY, CDR2 FYNNEI. As concerns this clone: What it binds is not known. At one end, the junction sequence differs from germline, possibly due to a read error.

The PCR used 60 Vbeta and 13 Jbeta primers. This table comes from immunoSEQ multiplex PCR, and its TCRdb copy is limited to in-frame clones, with some not included. This table has around 130,000 clones, just under 80% appearing once. The V gene is TRBV2, the J gene TRBJ2-6; D gene unclear. Sequencing was done on a sample of PBMCs. The sequence derives from a woman in her thirties or forties in good health and CMV-seronegative. The CDR3 is CAGSVLASGANVLTF. The CDR3 DNA reads as TGTGCCGGCAGTGTTTTAGCATCTGGGGCCAACGTCCTGACTTTC.